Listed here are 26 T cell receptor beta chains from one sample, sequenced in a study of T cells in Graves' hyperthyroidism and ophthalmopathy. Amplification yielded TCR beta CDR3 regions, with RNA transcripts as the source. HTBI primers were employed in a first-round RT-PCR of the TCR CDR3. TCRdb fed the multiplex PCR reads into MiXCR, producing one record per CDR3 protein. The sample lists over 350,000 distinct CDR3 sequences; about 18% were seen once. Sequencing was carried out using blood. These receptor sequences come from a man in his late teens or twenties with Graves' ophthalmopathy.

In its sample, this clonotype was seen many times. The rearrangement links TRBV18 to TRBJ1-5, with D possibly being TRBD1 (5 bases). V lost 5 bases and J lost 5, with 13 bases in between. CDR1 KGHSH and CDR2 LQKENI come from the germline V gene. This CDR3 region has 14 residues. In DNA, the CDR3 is TGTGCCAGCTCATTGGACATTCAAGATCAGCCCCAGCATTTT. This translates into CASSLDIQDQPQHF.

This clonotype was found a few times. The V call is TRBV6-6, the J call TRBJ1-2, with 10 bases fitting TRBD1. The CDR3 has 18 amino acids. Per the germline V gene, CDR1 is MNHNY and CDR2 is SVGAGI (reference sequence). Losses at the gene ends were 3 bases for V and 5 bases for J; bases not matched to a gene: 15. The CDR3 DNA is TGTGCCAGCAGTTATCGACCGGGACAGGGGACGTTGGAGTATGGCTACACCTTC. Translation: CASSYRPGQGTLEYGYTF.

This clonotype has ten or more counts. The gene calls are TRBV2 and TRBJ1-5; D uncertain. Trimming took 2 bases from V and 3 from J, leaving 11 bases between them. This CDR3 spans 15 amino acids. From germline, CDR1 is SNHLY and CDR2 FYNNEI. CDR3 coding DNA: TGTGCCAGCAGTGAACTGCAGCTGAACAATCAGCCCCAGCATTTT. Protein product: CASSELQLNNQPQHF.

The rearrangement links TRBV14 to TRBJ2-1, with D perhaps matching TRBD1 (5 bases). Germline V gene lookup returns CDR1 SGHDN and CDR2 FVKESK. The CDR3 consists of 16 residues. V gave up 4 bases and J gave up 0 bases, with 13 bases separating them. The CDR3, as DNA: TGTGCCAGCAGCCTCGAGAAGGGGCTCTCCTACAATGAGCAGTTCTTC. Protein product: CASSLEKGLSYNEQFF. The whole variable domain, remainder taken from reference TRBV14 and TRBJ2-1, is EAGVTQFPSHSVIEKGQTVTLRCDPISGHDNLYWYRRVMGKEIKFLLHFVKESKQDESGMPNNRFLAERTGGTYSTLKVQPAELEDSGVYFCASSLEKGLSYNEQFFGPGTRLTVL.

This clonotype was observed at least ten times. CDR3 in DNA: TGTGCCAGCAGCCAAGCGCCGGCTGTGGAGACCCAGTACTTC. It codes for CASSQAPAVETQYF. V and J are TRBV3-1 and TRBJ2-5; no reliable D call. Looked up from germline, CDR1 is LGHDT and CDR2 is YNNKEL (reference sequence). This CDR3 is built from 14 residues. V lost 1 base and J 5 bases, leaving 11 bases between the germline ends.

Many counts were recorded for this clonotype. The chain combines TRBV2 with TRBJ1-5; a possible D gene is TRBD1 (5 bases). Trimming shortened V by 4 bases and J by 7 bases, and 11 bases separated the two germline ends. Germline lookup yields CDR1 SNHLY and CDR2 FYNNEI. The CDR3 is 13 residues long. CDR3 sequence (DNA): TGTGCCAGCAGTGGACAGCTCGAACAGCCCCAGCATTTT. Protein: CASSGQLEQPQHF.

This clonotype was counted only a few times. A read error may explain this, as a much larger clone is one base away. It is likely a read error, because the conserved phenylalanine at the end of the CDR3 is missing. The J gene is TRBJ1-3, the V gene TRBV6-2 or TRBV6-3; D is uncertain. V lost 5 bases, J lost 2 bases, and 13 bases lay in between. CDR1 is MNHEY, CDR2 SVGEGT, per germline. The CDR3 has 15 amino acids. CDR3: CASSLLGRAGNTIYL. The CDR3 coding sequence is TGTGCCAGCAGTCTGCTCGGTCGCGCTGGAAACACCATATATCTT.

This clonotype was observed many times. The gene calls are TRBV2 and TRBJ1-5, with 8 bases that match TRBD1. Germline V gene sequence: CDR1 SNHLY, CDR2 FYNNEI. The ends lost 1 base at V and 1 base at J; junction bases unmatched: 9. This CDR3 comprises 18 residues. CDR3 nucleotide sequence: TGTGCCAGCAGTGAAGGGCGGGCAGGGGGCTTGAGCAATCAGCCCCAGCATTTT. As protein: CASSEGRAGGLSNQPQHF.

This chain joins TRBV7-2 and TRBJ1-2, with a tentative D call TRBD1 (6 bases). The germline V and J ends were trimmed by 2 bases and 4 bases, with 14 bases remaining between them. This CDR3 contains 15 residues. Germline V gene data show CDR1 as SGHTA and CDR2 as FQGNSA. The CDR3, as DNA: TGTGCCAGCAGCTTACTAGACAGGACTGTCTATGGCTACACCTTC. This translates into CASSLLDRTVYGYTF.

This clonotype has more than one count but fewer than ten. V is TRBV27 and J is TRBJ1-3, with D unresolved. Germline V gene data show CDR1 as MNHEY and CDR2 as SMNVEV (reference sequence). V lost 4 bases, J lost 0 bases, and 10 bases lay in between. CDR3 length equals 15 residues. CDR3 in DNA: TGTGCCAGCAGTTCCGGGTTACTCTCTGGAAACACCATATATTTT. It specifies CASSSGLLSGNTIYF.

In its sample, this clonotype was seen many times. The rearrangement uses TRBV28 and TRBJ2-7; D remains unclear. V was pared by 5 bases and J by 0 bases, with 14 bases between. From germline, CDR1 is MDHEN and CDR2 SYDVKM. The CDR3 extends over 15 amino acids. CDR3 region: CASSLVQASSYEQYF. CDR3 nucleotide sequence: TGTGCCAGCAGTCTAGTACAAGCTAGCTCCTACGAGCAGTACTTC.

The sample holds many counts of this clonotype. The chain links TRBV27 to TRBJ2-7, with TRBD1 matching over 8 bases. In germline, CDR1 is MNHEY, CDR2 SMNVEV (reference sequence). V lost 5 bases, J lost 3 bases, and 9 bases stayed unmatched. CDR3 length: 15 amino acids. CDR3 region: CASSPAGTGDYEQYF. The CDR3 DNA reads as TGTGCCAGCAGTCCCGCCGGGACAGGCGACTACGAGCAGTACTTC.

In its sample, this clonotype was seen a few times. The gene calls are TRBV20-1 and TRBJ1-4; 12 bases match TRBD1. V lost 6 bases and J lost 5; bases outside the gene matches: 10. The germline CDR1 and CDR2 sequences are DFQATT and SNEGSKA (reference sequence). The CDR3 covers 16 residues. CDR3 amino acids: CSAPRGTGGSNEKLFF. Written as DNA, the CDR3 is TGCAGTGCACCCCGTGGGACAGGGGGCTCCAATGAAAAACTGTTTTTT.

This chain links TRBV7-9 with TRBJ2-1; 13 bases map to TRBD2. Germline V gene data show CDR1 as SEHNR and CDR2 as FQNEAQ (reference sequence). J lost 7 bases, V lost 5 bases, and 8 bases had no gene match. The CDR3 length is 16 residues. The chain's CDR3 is CASSKHGLAGVNEQFF. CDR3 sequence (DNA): TGTGCCAGCAGCAAACACGGACTAGCGGGAGTTAATGAGCAGTTCTTC. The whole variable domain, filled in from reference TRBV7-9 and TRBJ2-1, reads DTGVSQNPRHKITKRGQNVTFRCDPISEHNRLYWYRQTLGQGPEFLTYFQNEAQLEKSRLLSDRFSAERPKGSFSTLEIQRTEQGDSAMYLCASSKHGLAGVNEQFFGPGTRLTVL.

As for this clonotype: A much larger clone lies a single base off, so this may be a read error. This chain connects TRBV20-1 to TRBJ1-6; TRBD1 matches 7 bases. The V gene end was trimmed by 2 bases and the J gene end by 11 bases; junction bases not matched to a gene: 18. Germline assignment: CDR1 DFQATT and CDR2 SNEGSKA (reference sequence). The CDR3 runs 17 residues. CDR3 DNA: TGCAGTGCTAGAAGGGAGACAGGCGCAGGGGGTGGTCCACCCCTCCACTTT. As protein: CSARRETGAGGGPPLHF.

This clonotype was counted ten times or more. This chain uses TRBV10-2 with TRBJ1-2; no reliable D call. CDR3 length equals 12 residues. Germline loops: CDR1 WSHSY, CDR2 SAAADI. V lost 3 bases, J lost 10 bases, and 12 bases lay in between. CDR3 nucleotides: TGCGCCAGCAGTGAATCAGGATCTACCTACACCTTC. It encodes CASSESGSTYTF.

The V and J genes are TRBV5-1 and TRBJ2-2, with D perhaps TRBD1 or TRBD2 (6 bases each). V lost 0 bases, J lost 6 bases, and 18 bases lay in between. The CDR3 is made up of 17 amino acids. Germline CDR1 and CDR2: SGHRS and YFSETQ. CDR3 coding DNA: TGCGCCAGCAGCTTGGTTTCTTTACGGGGGCTCCCCGGGGAGCTGTTTTTT. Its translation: CASSLVSLRGLPGELFF.

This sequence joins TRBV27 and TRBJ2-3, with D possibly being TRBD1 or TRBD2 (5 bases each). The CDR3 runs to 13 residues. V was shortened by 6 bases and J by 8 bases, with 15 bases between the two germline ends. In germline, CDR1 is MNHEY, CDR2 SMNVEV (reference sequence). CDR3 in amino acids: CASSPDSRGTQYF. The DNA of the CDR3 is TGTGCCAGCAGCCCCGATTCGAGGGGTACGCAGTATTTT.

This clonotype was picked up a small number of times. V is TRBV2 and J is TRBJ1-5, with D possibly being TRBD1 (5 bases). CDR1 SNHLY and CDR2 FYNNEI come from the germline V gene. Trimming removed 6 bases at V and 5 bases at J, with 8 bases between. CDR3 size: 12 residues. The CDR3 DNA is TGTGCCAGCAGGATGGGGGATCAGCCCCAGCATTTT. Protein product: CASRMGDQPQHF.

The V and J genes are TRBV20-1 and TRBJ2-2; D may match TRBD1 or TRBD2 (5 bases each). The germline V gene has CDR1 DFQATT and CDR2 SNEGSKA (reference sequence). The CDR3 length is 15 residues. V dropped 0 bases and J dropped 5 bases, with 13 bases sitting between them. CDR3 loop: CSARDFRGGTGELFF. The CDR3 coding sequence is TGCAGTGCTAGAGATTTCCGGGGCGGGACCGGGGAGCTGTTTTTT.

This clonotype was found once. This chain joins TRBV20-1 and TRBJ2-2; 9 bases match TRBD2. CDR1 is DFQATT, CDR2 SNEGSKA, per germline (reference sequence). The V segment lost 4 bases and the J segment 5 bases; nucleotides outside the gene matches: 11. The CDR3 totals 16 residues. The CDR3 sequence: CSAKPPTSGDTGELFF. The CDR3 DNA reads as TGCAGTGCTAAGCCCCCGACTAGCGGTGATACCGGGGAGCTGTTTTTT.

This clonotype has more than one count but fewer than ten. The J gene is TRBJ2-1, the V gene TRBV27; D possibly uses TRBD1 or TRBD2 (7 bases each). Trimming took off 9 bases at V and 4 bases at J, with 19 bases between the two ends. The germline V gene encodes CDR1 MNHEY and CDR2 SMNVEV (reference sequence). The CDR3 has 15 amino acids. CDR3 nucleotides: TGTGCCAGTTCCTTTACAGGGGAGGGGTACAATGAGCAGTTCTTC. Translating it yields CASSFTGEGYNEQFF.

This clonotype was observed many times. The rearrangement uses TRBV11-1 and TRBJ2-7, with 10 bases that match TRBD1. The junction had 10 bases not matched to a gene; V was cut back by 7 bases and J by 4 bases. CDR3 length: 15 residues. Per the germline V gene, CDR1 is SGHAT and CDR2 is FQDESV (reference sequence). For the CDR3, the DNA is TGTGCCAGCACCAAAACGGGACAGGGGCTATACGAGCAGTACTTC. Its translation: CASTKTGQGLYEQYF.

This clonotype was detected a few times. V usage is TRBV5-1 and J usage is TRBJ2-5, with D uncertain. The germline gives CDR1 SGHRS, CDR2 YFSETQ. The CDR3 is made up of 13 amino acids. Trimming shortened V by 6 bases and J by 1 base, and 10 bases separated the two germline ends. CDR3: CASTPNPQETQYF. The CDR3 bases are TGCGCCAGCACCCCGAACCCCCAAGAGACCCAGTACTTC. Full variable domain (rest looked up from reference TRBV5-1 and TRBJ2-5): KAGVTQTPRYLIKTRGQQVTLSCSPISGHRSVSWYQQTPGQGLQFLFEYFSETQRNKGNFPGRFSGRQFSNSRSEMNVSTLELGDSALYLCASTPNPQETQYFGPGTRLLVL.

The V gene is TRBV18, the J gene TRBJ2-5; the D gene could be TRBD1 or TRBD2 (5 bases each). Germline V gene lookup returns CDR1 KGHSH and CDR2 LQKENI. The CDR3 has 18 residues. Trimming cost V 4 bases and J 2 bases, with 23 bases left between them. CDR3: CASSRPGTAIWGQETQYF. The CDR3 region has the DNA TGTGCCAGCTCACGGCCCGGGACGGCGATTTGGGGTCAAGAGACCCAGTACTTC. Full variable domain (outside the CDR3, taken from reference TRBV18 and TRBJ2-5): NAGVMQNPRHLVRRRGQEARLRCSPMKGHSHVYWYRQLPEEGLKFMVYLQKENIIDESGMPKERFSAEFPKEGPSILRIQQVVRGDSAAYFCASSRPGTAIWGQETQYFGPGTRLLVL.

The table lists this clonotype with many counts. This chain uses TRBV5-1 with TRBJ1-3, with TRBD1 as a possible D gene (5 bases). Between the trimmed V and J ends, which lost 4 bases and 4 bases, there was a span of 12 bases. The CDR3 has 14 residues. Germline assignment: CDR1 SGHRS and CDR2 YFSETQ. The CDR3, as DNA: TGCGCCAGCAGCCGAGGGGAAGGGGGAAACACCATATATTTT. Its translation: CASSRGEGGNTIYF.